This T cell receptor beta chain derives from a study of T-cell memory formation after mild COVID-19. Overall study findings and caveats: Most CD4+ clones that shrank were in CM and EM, while CD8+ ones turned up in EMRA.

This CDR3 has 17 residues. With 0 bases clipped from V and 3 bases from J, the junction kept 6 bases outside the gene matches. CDR1 LGHNA and CDR2 YNFKEQ come from the germline V gene. This clonotype appeared a few times. Its cognate antigen is unknown. TCRdb reprocessed the 5' RACE reads with MiXCR, giving one entry per CDR3 protein. The table lists approximately 60,000 distinct CDR3 sequences, less than 9.5% of them singletons. The sample taken for sequencing was PBMCs or a T cell subset sorted from them (not recorded which). The rearrangement links TRBV4-2 to TRBJ2-3; 10 nucleotides match TRBD2. This receptor was taken from a man younger than 35 who had mild COVID-19 (a few samples of this study predate the infection). Cell type and time point are not known. The DNA of the CDR3 is TGTGCCAGCAGCCAAGATGTGGCTAGCGGGGGAACAGATACGCAGTATTTT. Protein sequence: CASSQDVASGGTDTQYF.